Listed below are T cell receptor beta chains from one sample, sequenced in a study of blood T cell repertoires in COVID-19. This table comes from immunoSEQ multiplex PCR, and its TCRdb copy is limited to in-frame clones, with some not included. The sample lists around 250,000 clones, around 84% occurring once. The sequencing input was peripheral blood. These receptors were collected from a woman aged 65 to 85 with active or convalescent COVID-19. CDR3s include the opening cysteine and the closing phenylalanine or tryptophan. A D gene is named only where the DNA matches it firmly. Only some rows state a clone size, as once, few, many or a class for expanded clones.

14,TRBJ1-3,TRBV11-2,NA,NA,TGTGCCAGCAGCCGACAGGTCTCTGGAAACACCATATATTTT,CASSRQVSGNTIYF
16,TRBJ1-6,TRBV6-2/TRBV6-3,NA,NA,TGTGCCAGCAGCTTCGAAGGGGCTCAAGGGGGTTCACCCCTCCACTTT,CASSFEGAQGGSPLHF
13,TRBJ1-3,TRBV12-3/TRBV12-4,NA,NA,TGTGCCAGCAGTTATTCTCGGGGAAACACCATATATTTT,CASSYSRGNTIYF
14,TRBJ1-2,TRBV19,NA,NA,TGTGCCAGTAGTATCGGACAGCCCAGCCGGCCGGACACCTTC,CASSIGQPSRPDTF
16,TRBJ2-2,TRBV11-2,once,TRBD2,TGTGCCAGCAGCTTGACTCTAGCGGGGGTGACCGGGGAGCTGTTTTTT,CASSLTLAGVTGELFF
15,TRBJ2-2,TRBV27,NA,TRBD2,TGTGCCAGCATCCCTCGGCGGGGGTACACCGGGGAGCTGTTTTTT,CASIPRRGYTGELFF
19,TRBJ1-2,TRBV2,few,TRBD1,TGTGCCAGCAGTGATACTTCCGGGACAGGGATCCCTACTAACTATGGCTACACCTTC,CASSDTSGTGIPTNYGYTF
13,TRBJ1-2,TRBV2,few,TRBD1,TGTGCCAGCAGCGTATTAGGGGGCAATGGCTACACCTTC,CASSVLGGNGYTF
14,TRBJ2-7,TRBV4-1,NA,NA,TGCGCCAGCAGCCAATCAGGGTTCCCCTACGAGCAGTACTTC,CASSQSGFPYEQYF
17,TRBJ2-1,TRBV7-2,NA,TRBD2,TGTGCCAGCAGGCCCGCTGGGCGGGGGGGCATTAGGAATGAGCAGTTCTTC,CASRPAGRGGIRNEQFF
15,TRBJ2-5,TRBV10-3,NA,NA,TGTGCCATCAGTGAGTCGAAAACAGGACAAGAGACCCAGTACTTC,CAISESKTGQETQYF
15,TRBJ1-1,TRBV6-2/TRBV6-3,NA,NA,TGTGCCAGCAGTTACCTGGAACAGGGAACCACTGAAGCTTTCTTT,CASSYLEQGTTEAFF
15,TRBJ2-7,TRBV4-3,once,TRBD2,TGCGCCAGCAGCCAAGAGAGCAGGACTAGCGGGGCGCAGTACTTC,CASSQESRTSGAQYF
13,TRBJ1-2,TRBV6-5,once,TRBD1,TGTGCCAGCAGCCGAGGACAGGGAGATGGCTACACCTTC,CASSRGQGDGYTF
15,TRBJ2-7,TRBV5-8,NA,NA,TGTGCCAGCAGCTTGTCTGCAGGGATCTCCTACGAGCAGTACTTC,CASSLSAGISYEQYF
13,TRBJ2-1,TRBV2,NA,NA,TGTGCCAGCAGTGAATCCCTCTCCAGTGAGCAGTTCTTC,CASSESLSSEQFF
14,TRBJ2-7,TRBV13,NA,TRBD2,TGTGCCAGCGGTAGCGGGGGGCGGGTCTACGAGCAGTACTTC,CASGSGGRVYEQYF
15,TRBJ2-1,TRBV4-3,NA,TRBD1,TGCGCCAGCAGCCACGACAGGGCTCGGGACAATGAGCAGTTCTTC,CASSHDRARDNEQFF
16,TRBJ1-1,TRBV18,NA,NA,TGTGCCAGCTCACCACTTGGAGGGCGGGTGAACACTGAAGCTTTCTTT,CASSPLGGRVNTEAFF
14,TRBJ1-5,TRBV6-5,NA,NA,TGTGCCAGCGCCCTCGGGTTAAGCAATCAGCCCCAGCATTTT,CASALGLSNQPQHF
14,TRBJ2-5,TRBV5-4,NA,NA,TGTGCCAGCAGCTTTGTGAGGGCGCAAGAGACCCAGTACTTC,CASSFVRAQETQYF
16,TRBJ2-2,TRBV11-2,few,NA,TGTGCCAGCAGCCCCCGGAGAGGGAAGGGTGACGGGGAGCTGTTTTTT,CASSPRRGKGDGELFF
14,TRBJ1-3,TRBV5-1,NA,TRBD1,TGCGCCAGCAGCCGACAGGGGGAGGAAAACACCATATATTTT,CASSRQGEENTIYF
19,TRBJ2-3,TRBV7-9,NA,TRBD1,TGTGCCAGCAGCTCGTCCCGGGGACAGGGGGCGCGGGGCACAGATACGCAGTATTTT,CASSSSRGQGARGTDTQYF
15,TRBJ2-7,TRBV6-2/TRBV6-3,NA,TRBD1,TGTGCCAGCAGTATCCCTGCAGGGGGCAACTACGAGCAGTACTTC,CASSIPAGGNYEQYF
16,TRBJ2-3,TRBV3-1/TRBV3-2,once,TRBD1,TGTGCCAGCAGCCAAGGTGTGGACAGGGTGTCAGATACGCAGTATTTT,CASSQGVDRVSDTQYF
13,TRBJ1-1,TRBV9,NA,NA,TGTGCCAGCTCCCCTACCATGAACACTGAAGCTTTCTTT,CASSPTMNTEAFF
15,TRBJ1-5,TRBV5-8,NA,NA,TGTGCCAGCAGCTTGAGGGCCGGGGGCAATCAGCCCCAGCATTTT,CASSLRAGGNQPQHF
12,TRBJ1-1,TRBV10-1,NA,NA,TGCGCCAGCAGTGTAACGGGTTCTGAAGCTTTCTTT,CASSVTGSEAFF